The next 2 T cell receptor beta chains were all read from a single sample in a study of graft-versus-host responses after intestinal transplantation. TCRdb keeps only in-frame clones here, not all; method: immunoSEQ multiplex PCR. The table records about 93,000 clones, about 93% of them present only once. Their target antigens are unknown. The source was unstimulated CD8+ T cells sorted from spleen or lymph node cells, collected before intestinal transplant. These receptors all stem from a human donor who received an intestinal transplant.

J is TRBJ2-7 and V is TRBV5-1; no firm D call. This CDR3 region has 13 residues. The V end lost 4 bases, the J end lost 2 bases, and 10 bases lay between the germline ends. Germline V gene lookup returns CDR1 SGHRS and CDR2 YFSETQ. The CDR3 loop reads CASSPTPAYEQYF. DNA of the CDR3: TGCGCCAGCAGCCCGACACCGGCCTACGAGCAGTACTTC. Together with reference TRBV5-1 and TRBJ2-7, the CDR3 gives the full variable domain: KAGVTQTPRYLIKTRGQQVTLSCSPISGHRSVSWYQQTPGQGLQFLFEYFSETQRNKGNFPGRFSGRQFSNSRSEMNVSTLELGDSALYLCASSPTPAYEQYFGPGTRLTVT.

The gene calls are TRBV4-1 and TRBJ2-2; D unresolved. This CDR3 is 13 amino acids long. Germline V gene sequence: CDR1 MGHRA, CDR2 YSYEKL. V gave up 1 base and J gave up 6 bases, with 6 bases separating them. This CDR3 is CASSQVNAGELFF. CDR3 bases: TGCGCCAGCAGCCAAGTTAATGCCGGGGAGCTGTTTTTT.